Shown below are 27 T cell receptor beta chains from a single sample sequenced in a study of OX40 agonist ivuxolimab in advanced cancers. Generated by immunoSEQ multiplex PCR, the TCRdb table keeps only in-frame clones and is missing some. The sample records approximately 26,000 clones, approximately 79% being singletons. The input for sequencing was CD4+ or CD8+ T cells sorted from blood, taken in a trial of the OX40 agonist ivuxolimab. These receptors were collected from an adult with an advanced solid tumor such as melanoma, head and neck, liver or kidney cancer.

This chain connects TRBV10-3 to TRBJ2-3; D gene uncertain. Germline-derived CDR1 and CDR2 are ENHRY and SYGVKD. The CDR3 spans 18 residues. Deletions cut 0 bases from V and 0 bases from J, with 16 bases between. CDR3 sequence reads: CAISESGRRSTSTDTQYF. CDR3 nucleotides: TGTGCCATCAGTGAGTCGGGAAGGAGATCTACTAGCACAGATACGCAGTATTTT.

This chain links TRBV6-6 with TRBJ1-3; D unresolved. Germline assignment: CDR1 MNHNY and CDR2 SVGAGI (reference sequence). V was pared by 3 bases and J by 1 base, with 10 bases between. This CDR3 is built from 15 residues. The CDR3 DNA is TGTGCCAGCAGTTATCTCCCCGGATCTGGAAACACCATATATTTT. It encodes CASSYLPGSGNTIYF.

V is TRBV27 and J is TRBJ2-5; 7 bases are shared with TRBD1. The J call may be mistaken, given a closer DNA end match to TRBJ2-7. Germline values: CDR1 MNHEY, CDR2 SMNVEV (reference sequence). The CDR3 length is 14 residues. CDR3 sequence reads: CASSLRRGMNEQYF. The CDR3 region has the DNA TGTGCCAGCAGTCTCCGCAGGGGGATGAACGAGCAGTACTTC.

This clone has only a few counts. The chain links TRBV10-2 to TRBJ2-6; D not resolved. Trimming removed 5 bases from V and 3 bases from J, with 8 bases in between. The germline gives CDR1 WSHSY, CDR2 SAAADI. There are 14 residues in the CDR3. This CDR3 is CASSPAGGANVLTF. CDR3 coding DNA: TGCGCCAGCAGTCCCGCCGGTGGGGCCAACGTCCTGACTTTC.

The chain combines TRBV10-3 with TRBJ1-4, with TRBD1 identical over 7 bases. The J segment lost 5 bases and the V segment lost 7 bases, leaving 4 bases of the junction unmatched. Germline loops: CDR1 ENHRY, CDR2 SYGVKD. The CDR3 covers 13 residues. CDR3 residues: CAIKGQLNEKLFF. The CDR3 DNA reads TGTGCCATCAAGGGACAGCTAAATGAAAAACTGTTTTTT.

V gene TRBV4-1 combines with J gene TRBJ1-6; the D is unclear. The germline V gene encodes CDR1 MGHRA and CDR2 YSYEKL. This CDR3 has 13 residues. With 0 bases removed from V and 6 bases from J, the gap between germline ends came to 3 bases. CDR3 amino acids: CASSQDRNSPLHF. CDR3 bases: TGCGCCAGCAGCCAAGATCGTAATTCACCCCTCCACTTT.

This sequence joins TRBV6-1 and TRBJ2-6; tentatively, D is TRBD1 or TRBD2 (5 bases each). CDR1 and CDR2 (germline): MNHNS, SASEGT. Trimming removed 2 bases at V and 4 bases at J, with 9 bases between. The CDR3 totals 15 residues. CDR3 in DNA: TGTGCCAGCAGTGAATGGGGGTTCGGGGCCAACGTCCTGACTTTC. Encoded protein: CASSEWGFGANVLTF.

The rearrangement joins TRBV5-5 to TRBJ1-5, with D possibly matching TRBD1 (6 bases). There are 14 residues in the CDR3. Trimming removed 7 bases from V and 0 bases from J, with 11 bases in between. Per germline, CDR1 SGHKS and CDR2 YYEKEE (reference sequence). CDR3 loop: CASGQLYSNQPQHF. CDR3 DNA sequence: TGTGCCAGCGGACAGCTTTATAGCAATCAGCCCCAGCATTTT.

The rearrangement joins TRBV28 to TRBJ1-4, with TRBD1 matching 10 bases. The CDR3 sequence is 14 residues long. Germline CDR1 MDHEN, CDR2 SYDVKM. J was trimmed by 7 bases and V by 5 bases; bases with no gene match: 4. CDR3 region: CASSLRTGGEKLFF. The CDR3 nucleotides read TGTGCCAGCAGTCTCCGGACAGGGGGTGAAAAACTGTTTTTT.

The CDR3 DNA reads TGTGCCAGCAGCTTGGAGGGGGGGCGGGAGCAGTTCTTC. This sequence encodes CASSLEGGREQFF. The chain joins TRBV5-4 to TRBJ2-1, with D maybe TRBD2 (7 bases). V shed 0 bases and J shed 10 bases, with 11 bases lying between them. The CDR3 runs 13 residues. Germline loops: CDR1 SGHNT, CDR2 YYREEE (reference sequence).

The V gene is TRBV14, the J gene TRBJ2-7; D may be TRBD1 (5 bases). Trimming removed 0 bases from V and 3 bases from J, with 15 bases in between. Per germline, CDR1 SGHDN and CDR2 FVKESK. The CDR3 extends over 16 amino acids. CDR3 sequence: CASSQEKYRPYYEQYF. In DNA form, the CDR3 reads TGTGCCAGCAGCCAAGAAAAATACAGGCCTTACTACGAGCAGTACTTC.

CDR3 nucleotide sequence: TGTGCCAGTAGTATAACAGTGTATAGCAATCAGCCCCAGCATTTT. Translating it yields CASSITVYSNQPQHF. This chain connects TRBV19 to TRBJ1-5; D is uncertain. CDR3 length: 15 amino acids. The ends were cut back, 2 bases at V and 0 bases at J, with 8 bases in the middle. The germline V gene has CDR1 LNHDA and CDR2 SQIVND (reference sequence). The entire variable domain, with the rest obtained from reference TRBV19 and TRBJ1-5, is as follows: DGGITQSPKYLFRKEGQNVTLSCEQNLNHDAMYWYRQDPGQGLRLIYYSQIVNDFQKGDIAEGYSVSREKKESFPLTVTSAQKNPTAFYLCASSITVYSNQPQHFGDGTRLSIL.

The chain employs TRBV9 and TRBJ2-5; 7 nucleotides agree with TRBD1. After removal of 6 bases from V and 0 bases from J, the junction contained 5 bases not matched to a gene. CDR1 is SGDLS and CDR2 is YYNGEE in the germline V gene. This CDR3 spans 14 amino acids. The CDR3 loop is CASTKGGYQETQYF. The CDR3 nucleotides are TGTGCCAGCACCAAAGGGGGCTACCAAGAGACCCAGTACTTC.

The table lists this clone with a few counts. The J gene is TRBJ1-1, the V gene TRBV7-8; 8 positions match TRBD1. V was pared by 5 bases and J by 1 base, with 6 bases of the junction left unmatched. The CDR3 totals 15 residues. Germline V CDR1 and CDR2: SGHVS, FQNEAQ. The DNA of the CDR3 is TGTGCCAGCAGCAACAGGGGGGAATCGAACACTGAAGCTTTCTTT. Translated: CASSNRGESNTEAFF.

The rearrangement joins TRBV7-3 to TRBJ1-1; TRBD1 is a possible D gene (6 bases). Germline CDR1 reads SGHTA; CDR2 reads FQGTGA. This CDR3 spans 15 amino acids. V was cut by 5 bases and J by 6 bases, with 19 bases left in between. The CDR3 loop is CASSPWGGTGAEAFF. The CDR3 nucleotides are TGTGCCAGCAGCCCATGGGGGGGCACGGGAGCTGAAGCTTTCTTT.

This chain uses TRBV29-1 with TRBJ2-5; 7 positions agree with TRBD2. The CDR3 contains 12 residues. The V segment lost 3 bases and the J segment 5 bases; nucleotides outside the gene matches: 3. CDR1 and CDR2 (germline): SQVTM, ANQGSEA. CDR3 sequence (DNA): TGCAGCGTTGATCGGGGGGTGGAGACCCAGTACTTC. Protein sequence: CSVDRGVETQYF.

The rearrangement links TRBV11-1 to TRBJ1-1, with D possibly matching TRBD1 (5 bases). The CDR3 loop spans 14 amino acids. The germline V and J ends were trimmed by 4 bases and 4 bases, with 13 bases remaining between them. Germline CDR1 SGHAT, CDR2 FQDESV (reference sequence). In DNA, the CDR3 is TGTGCCAGCAGCTCGAGTACAGGCTCCACTGAAGCTTTCTTT. It translates to CASSSSTGSTEAFF.

Only one count was recorded for this clone. This chain uses TRBV18 with TRBJ2-5; no definite D call. V lost 2 bases and J 1 base, leaving 5 bases between the germline ends. Germline V gene data show CDR1 as KGHSH and CDR2 as LQKENI. The CDR3 runs 13 residues. This CDR3 reads CASSPAPQETQYF. CDR3 bases: TGTGCCAGCTCACCAGCCCCCCAAGAGACCCAGTACTTC.

The chain carries TRBV27 and TRBJ1-2; D gene unclear. This CDR3 has 14 amino acids. The V gene lost 2 bases and the J gene lost 5 bases, with 12 bases spanning the gap. In germline, CDR1 is MNHEY, CDR2 SMNVEV (reference sequence). CDR3 sequence reads: CASSLGGWPYGYTF. CDR3 sequence (DNA): TGTGCCAGCAGTTTAGGAGGGTGGCCTTATGGCTACACCTTC.

V gene TRBV15 combines with J gene TRBJ1-1, with D unclear. CDR3 length: 13 amino acids. CDR1 LNHNV and CDR2 YYDKDF come from the germline V gene (reference sequence). Trimming cost V 5 bases and J 4 bases, with 11 bases left between them. The CDR3 region is CATSVVVGTEAFF. CDR3 in DNA: TGTGCCACCAGCGTTGTAGTGGGCACTGAAGCTTTCTTT.

The rearrangement joins TRBV9 to TRBJ2-2; 8 nucleotides align to TRBD1. The length of the CDR3 is 14 residues. Germline lookup yields CDR1 SGDLS and CDR2 YYNGEE. Losses at the gene ends were 3 bases for V and 6 bases for J; bases not matched to a gene: 4. CDR3 bases: TGTGCCAGCAGCGGCCGACAGGGGTCCGGGGAGCTGTTTTTT. This gives the protein CASSGRQGSGELFF.

The chain has TRBV30 and TRBJ2-3; D gene unclear. The germline V and J ends were trimmed by 0 bases and 6 bases, with 10 bases remaining between them. In germline, CDR1 is GTSNPN, CDR2 SVGIG (reference sequence). This CDR3 is built from 13 residues. The chain's CDR3 is CAWSVVLTDTQYF. The CDR3 nucleotides are TGTGCCTGGAGTGTTGTGTTAACTGATACGCAGTATTTT.

CDR3 bases: TGTGCCAGCAGCAGGACAGGGGACTCTGGAAACACCATATATTTT. This translates into CASSRTGDSGNTIYF. This chain joins TRBV11-2 and TRBJ1-3; 9 bases fit TRBD1. Germline trimming cut 5 bases from V and 0 bases from J; bases unmatched to any gene: 2. CDR3 size: 15 residues. Germline lookup yields CDR1 SGHAT and CDR2 FQNNGV.

J is TRBJ2-5 and V is TRBV5-1; D gene ambiguous. Per germline, CDR1 SGHRS and CDR2 YFSETQ. V dropped 4 bases and J dropped 3 bases, with 10 bases sitting between them. The CDR3 loop spans 13 amino acids. CDR3 in amino acids: CASSDRPEETQYF. As DNA, the CDR3 is TGCGCCAGCAGCGACCGGCCGGAAGAGACCCAGTACTTC.

This clone turned up a few times. The rearrangement joins TRBV27 to TRBJ2-3; 9 bases align to TRBD1. Germline V gene sequence: CDR1 MNHEY, CDR2 SMNVEV (reference sequence). This CDR3 is built from 17 residues. J was trimmed by 5 bases and V by 1 base; bases with no gene match: 10. The CDR3 here is CASSLLGNRGLRDTQYF. The CDR3 DNA is TGTGCCAGCAGTTTATTGGGGAACAGGGGGCTAAGAGATACGCAGTATTTT.

The chain carries TRBV6-1 and TRBJ1-5; D not certain. Trimming removed 5 bases from V and 7 bases from J, with 12 bases in between. CDR3 length equals 13 residues. The germline V gene has CDR1 MNHNS and CDR2 SASEGT. The CDR3 DNA follows: TGTGCCAGCAGTTTTCCCCTCGGGCAGCCCCAGCATTTT. This sequence encodes CASSFPLGQPQHF.

The chain couples TRBV6-5 to TRBJ1-6; TRBD1 is a possible D gene (5 bases). The CDR3 sequence is 16 residues long. CDR1 is MNHEY and CDR2 is SVGAGI in the germline V gene. The V end lost 4 bases, the J end lost 3 bases, and 13 bases lay between the germline ends. In DNA form, the CDR3 reads TGTGCCAGCAGTTCTTACGACAGAATCTATAATTCACCCCTCCACTTT. This encodes CASSSYDRIYNSPLHF.